A single sample is the source of the 17 T cell receptor beta chains below, sequenced in a study of long-term antiretroviral therapy in people with HIV. At the survey level, the v3.0 immunoSEQ assay was run. Assay: immunoSEQ multiplex PCR; the TCRdb copy retains only in-frame clones and omits some. The repertoire holds about 28,000 clones, with approximately 86% as singletons. This material consisted of unsorted PBMCs, taken 0.8 years after starting antiretroviral therapy. The receptor set was obtained from a woman aged 25-40 years with HIV.

The V and J genes are TRBV2 and TRBJ2-3; the match to TRBD2 covers 11 bases. Trimming cost V 8 bases and J 2 bases; bases outside gene matches: 6. The CDR3 is 15 amino acids. Germline V gives CDR1 SNHLY, CDR2 FYNNEI. CDR3 sequence: CASRTSGGPTDTQYF. The CDR3 DNA follows: TGTGCCAGCCGAACTAGCGGGGGCCCCACAGATACGCAGTATTTT.

This clone occurred a few times. The rearrangement links TRBV27 to TRBJ1-5; 7 bases align to TRBD1. Germline CDR1 and CDR2: MNHEY and SMNVEV (reference sequence). The ends lost 3 bases at V and 2 bases at J; junction bases unmatched: 7. This CDR3 has 16 residues. Here the CDR3 DNA reads TGTGCCAGCAGTTTCCTGACAGGGCTGGGCAATCAGCCCCAGCATTTT. Protein sequence: CASSFLTGLGNQPQHF.

In its sample, this clone was seen once. The rearrangement joins TRBV6-5 to TRBJ2-3; tentative D call: TRBD1 (7 bases). This CDR3 is built from 12 residues. The V gene lost 6 bases and the J gene lost 9 bases, with 13 bases spanning the gap. Germline CDR1 and CDR2: MNHEY and SVGAGI. The CDR3 region is CASRRQGGTQYF. The CDR3 DNA reads as TGTGCCAGCAGACGACAGGGAGGAACGCAGTATTTT.

The chain carries TRBV2 and TRBJ1-1, with a weak D call TRBD1 (6 bases). The CDR3 contains 13 residues. Trimming shortened V by 6 bases and J by 6 bases, and 14 bases separated the two germline ends. The germline V gene has CDR1 SNHLY and CDR2 FYNNEI. The DNA for the CDR3 is TGTGCCAGCAGCACAGGGTCTTTCGCTGAAGCTTTCTTT. Its translation: CASSTGSFAEAFF.

This chain joins TRBV30 and TRBJ1-1; TRBD1 is a possible D gene (5 bases). Deletions cut 5 bases from V and 5 bases from J, with 12 bases between. Germline CDR1 reads GTSNPN; CDR2 reads SVGIG (reference sequence). The CDR3 loop spans 12 amino acids. The CDR3 loop reads CAWAMGPTEAFF. Here the CDR3 DNA reads TGTGCCTGGGCCATGGGGCCGACTGAAGCTTTCTTT.

The gene calls are TRBV7-6 and TRBJ1-4; no clear D gene. The CDR3 has 15 amino acids. Trimming took 1 base from V and 2 from J, leaving 8 bases between them. Germline CDR1 and CDR2: SGHVS and FNYEAQ. The CDR3 loop reads CASSLVTRTNEKLFF. The CDR3 nucleotides read TGTGCCAGCAGCTTAGTCACGCGGACTAATGAAAAACTGTTTTTT.

This chain connects TRBV6-5 to TRBJ2-3, with a weak D call TRBD2 (6 bases). Trimming left V 4 bases short and J 5 bases short, with 13 bases between. CDR3 length: 14 amino acids. In germline, CDR1 is MNHEY, CDR2 SVGAGI. CDR3 loop: CASSSGGSGDTQYF. The DNA of the CDR3 is TGTGCCAGCAGTTCAGGAGGGTCTGGAGATACGCAGTATTTT.

V gene TRBV28 combines with J gene TRBJ1-2; unclear D gene. Trimming pared 2 bases from V and 8 bases from J, leaving 12 bases between. Germline values: CDR1 MDHEN, CDR2 SYDVKM. The CDR3 extends over 13 amino acids. CDR3 sequence (DNA): TGTGCCAGCAGTTTAGCGGGAAGGTGGGGCTACACCTTC. Translation gives CASSLAGRWGYTF.

Worth noting for this clone: This sample includes further DNA sequences coding for the same CDR3. The chain joins TRBV5-1 to TRBJ1-2, with 7 positions matching TRBD1. The germline gives CDR1 SGHRS, CDR2 YFSETQ. V trimming: 0 bases; J trimming: 4 bases; junction bases outside the gene matches: 3. CDR3 length equals 14 residues. This chain's CDR3 is CASSLGQGGYGYTF. The CDR3 bases are TGCGCCAGCAGCTTGGGACAGGGAGGCTATGGCTACACCTTC.

V usage is TRBV6-1 and J usage is TRBJ1-2; unclear D gene. Germline values: CDR1 MNHNS, CDR2 SASEGT. The CDR3 consists of 14 residues. The ends were cut back, 0 bases at V and 4 bases at J, with 9 bases in the middle. The DNA for the CDR3 is TGTGCCAGCAGTGAAGCTCGCTCAACCTATGGCTACACCTTC. It codes for CASSEARSTYGYTF.

The CDR3 DNA follows: TGTGCCAGCAGTGCCCTGACGGGTTATGGCTACACCTTC. It translates to CASSALTGYGYTF. The chain uses TRBV2 and TRBJ1-2; D gene unclear. Germline loops: CDR1 SNHLY, CDR2 FYNNEI. This CDR3 region has 13 residues. V dropped 4 bases and J dropped 5 bases, with 11 bases sitting between them.

The V call is TRBV29-1, the J call TRBJ1-3, with D hard to call. Germline CDR1 and CDR2: SQVTM and ANQGSEA. The CDR3 loop spans 15 amino acids. The V and J ends lost 7 bases and 0 bases respectively, with 16 bases between them. As DNA, the CDR3 is TGCAGCGCTGCGGAGGTTACTTACTCTGGAAACACCATATATTTT. Translated: CSAAEVTYSGNTIYF.

The chain uses TRBV6-1 and TRBJ2-7; weak D call: TRBD2 (6 bases). Between the trimmed V and J ends, which lost 4 bases and 4 bases, there was a span of 14 bases. Germline CDR1 reads MNHNS; CDR2 reads SASEGT. The CDR3 contains 14 residues. This chain's CDR3 is CASSGSGVIYEQYV. In DNA, the CDR3 is TGTGCCAGCAGTGGGTCGGGGGTGATTTACGAGCAGTACGTC.

This chain connects TRBV7-6 to TRBJ2-7; TRBD2 matches 7 bases. Germline V gene data show CDR1 as SGHVS and CDR2 as FNYEAQ. The trim removed 5 bases at V and 1 base at J, leaving 14 bases unmatched. The CDR3 extends over 17 amino acids. CDR3: CASSPRGERDRSYEQYF. The DNA for the CDR3 is TGTGCCAGCAGCCCCCGAGGTGAGCGGGACCGATCCTACGAGCAGTACTTC.

The chain links TRBV7-8 to TRBJ2-5; weak D call: TRBD2 (6 bases). Trimming took 5 bases from V and 1 from J, leaving 17 bases between them. Germline loops: CDR1 SGHVS, CDR2 FQNEAQ. The CDR3 extends over 16 amino acids. This CDR3 reads CASSTPYGTLQETQYF. CDR3 in DNA: TGTGCCAGCAGCACCCCTTATGGGACTCTCCAAGAGACCCAGTACTTC.

As DNA, the CDR3 is TGTGCCAGCAGCCTCAGGGGGGACACTGAAGCTTTCTTT. Translated, it gives CASSLRGDTEAFF. The gene calls are TRBV11-2 and TRBJ1-1; 7 bases align to TRBD1. V shed 5 bases, J shed 3 bases, and the junction held 3 bases outside the gene matches. CDR1 and CDR2 (germline): SGHAT, FQNNGV. This CDR3 spans 13 amino acids.

This chain connects TRBV29-1 to TRBJ2-2, with D perhaps TRBD1 (5 bases). Germline V CDR1 and CDR2: SQVTM, ANQGSEA. V lost 8 bases and J lost 4, with 11 bases in between. The CDR3 covers 12 residues. The CDR3, as DNA: TGCAGCACTCGACAGTCCACCGGGGAGCTGTTTTTT. Amino acids: CSTRQSTGELFF.